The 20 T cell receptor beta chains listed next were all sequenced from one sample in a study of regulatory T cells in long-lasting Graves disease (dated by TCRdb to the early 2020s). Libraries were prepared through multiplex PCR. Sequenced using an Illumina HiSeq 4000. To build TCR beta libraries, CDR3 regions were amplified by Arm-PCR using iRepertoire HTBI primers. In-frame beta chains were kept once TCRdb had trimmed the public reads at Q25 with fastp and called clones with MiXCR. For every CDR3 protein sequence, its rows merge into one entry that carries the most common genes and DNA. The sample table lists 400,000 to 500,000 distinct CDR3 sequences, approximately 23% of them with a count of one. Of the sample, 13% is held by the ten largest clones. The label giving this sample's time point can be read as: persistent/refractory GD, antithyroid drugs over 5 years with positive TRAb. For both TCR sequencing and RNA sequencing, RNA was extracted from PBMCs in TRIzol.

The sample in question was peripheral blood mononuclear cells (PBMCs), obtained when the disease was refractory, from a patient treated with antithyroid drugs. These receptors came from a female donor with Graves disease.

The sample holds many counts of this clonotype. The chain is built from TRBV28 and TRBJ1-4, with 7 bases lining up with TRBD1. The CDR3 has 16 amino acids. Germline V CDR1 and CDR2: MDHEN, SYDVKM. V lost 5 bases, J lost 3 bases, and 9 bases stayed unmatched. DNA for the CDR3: TGTGCCAGCAGTGGTAGTACAGGGGAGGCTAATGAAAAACTGTTTTTT. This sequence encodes CASSGSTGEANEKLFF.

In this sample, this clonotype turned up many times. In DNA, the CDR3 is TGTGCCAGCACCCAAGGGACCGGGGAGCTGTTTTTT. Its protein is CASTQGTGELFF. This chain links TRBV12-3 or TRBV12-4 with TRBJ2-2; D not certain. This CDR3 has 12 residues. Trimming took 7 bases from V and 5 from J, leaving 8 bases between them.

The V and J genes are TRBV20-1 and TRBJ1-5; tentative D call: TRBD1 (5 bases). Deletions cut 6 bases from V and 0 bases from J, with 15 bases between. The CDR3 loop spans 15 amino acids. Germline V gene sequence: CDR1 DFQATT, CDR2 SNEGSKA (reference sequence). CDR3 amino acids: CSAAVDSDSNQPQHF. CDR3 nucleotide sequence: TGCAGTGCAGCCGTAGACAGTGATAGCAATCAGCCCCAGCATTTT.

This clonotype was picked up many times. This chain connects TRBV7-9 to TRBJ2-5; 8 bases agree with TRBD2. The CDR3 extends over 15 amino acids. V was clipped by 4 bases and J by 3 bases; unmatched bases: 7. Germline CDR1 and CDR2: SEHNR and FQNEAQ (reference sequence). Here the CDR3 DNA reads TGTGCCAGCAGCTCTGGAACTAGCGGAGAAGAGACCCAGTACTTC. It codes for CASSSGTSGEETQYF. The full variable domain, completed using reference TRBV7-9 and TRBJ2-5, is DTGVSQNPRHKITKRGQNVTFRCDPISEHNRLYWYRQTLGQGPEFLTYFQNEAQLEKSRLLSDRFSAERPKGSFSTLEIQRTEQGDSAMYLCASSSGTSGEETQYFGPGTRLLVL.

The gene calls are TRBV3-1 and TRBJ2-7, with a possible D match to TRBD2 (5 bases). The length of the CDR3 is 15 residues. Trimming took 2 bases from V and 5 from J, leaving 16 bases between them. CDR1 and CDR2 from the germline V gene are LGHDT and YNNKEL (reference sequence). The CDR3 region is CASSQNKRFPHEQYF. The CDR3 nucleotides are TGTGCCAGCAGCCAAAATAAGCGGTTTCCCCACGAGCAGTACTTC.

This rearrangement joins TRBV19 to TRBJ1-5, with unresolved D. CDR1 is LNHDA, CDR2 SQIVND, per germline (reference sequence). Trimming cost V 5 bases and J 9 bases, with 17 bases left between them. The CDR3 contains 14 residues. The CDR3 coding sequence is TGTGCCAGTAGTCCCCGCAGTGAGCAAGGGCCCCAGCATTTT. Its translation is CASSPRSEQGPQHF.

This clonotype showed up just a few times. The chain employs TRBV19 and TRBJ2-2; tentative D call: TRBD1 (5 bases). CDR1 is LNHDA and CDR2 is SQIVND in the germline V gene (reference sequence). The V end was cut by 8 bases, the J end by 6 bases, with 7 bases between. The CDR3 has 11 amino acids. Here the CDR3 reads CASQGAGELFF. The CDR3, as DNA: TGTGCCAGTCAGGGTGCCGGGGAGCTGTTTTTT.

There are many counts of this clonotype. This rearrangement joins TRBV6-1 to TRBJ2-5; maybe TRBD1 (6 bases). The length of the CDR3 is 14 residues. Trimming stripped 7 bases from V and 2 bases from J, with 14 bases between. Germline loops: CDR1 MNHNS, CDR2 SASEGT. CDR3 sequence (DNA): TGTGCCAGCATTTCCTCCGGACAGCAAGAGACCCAGTACTTC. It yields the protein CASISSGQQETQYF.

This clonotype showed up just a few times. This CDR3 is CAWSGWGGNNSPLHF. CDR3 sequence (DNA): TGTGCCTGGAGTGGGTGGGGGGGTAATAATTCACCCCTCCACTTT. V gene TRBV30 combines with J gene TRBJ1-6; TRBD1 is a possible D gene (5 bases). V dropped 1 base and J dropped 5 bases, with 12 bases sitting between them. The CDR3 totals 15 residues. CDR1 GTSNPN and CDR2 SVGIG come from the germline V gene (reference sequence).

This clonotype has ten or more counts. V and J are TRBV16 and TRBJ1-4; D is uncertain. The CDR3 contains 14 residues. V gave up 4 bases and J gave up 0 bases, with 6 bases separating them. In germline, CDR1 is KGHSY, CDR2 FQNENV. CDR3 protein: CASSPRATNEKLFF. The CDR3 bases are TGTGCCAGCAGCCCGAGAGCAACTAATGAAAAACTGTTTTTT.

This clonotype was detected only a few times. The CDR3 region has the DNA TGCAGTGCTAGAGGACAGCTACCAAGGGAGCAGTACTTC. As protein: CSARGQLPREQYF. The chain recombines TRBV20-1 with TRBJ2-7; TRBD1 might be the D (5 bases). This CDR3 region has 13 residues. Germline values: CDR1 DFQATT, CDR2 SNEGSKA (reference sequence). The V end was cut by 1 base, the J end by 7 bases, with 14 bases between.

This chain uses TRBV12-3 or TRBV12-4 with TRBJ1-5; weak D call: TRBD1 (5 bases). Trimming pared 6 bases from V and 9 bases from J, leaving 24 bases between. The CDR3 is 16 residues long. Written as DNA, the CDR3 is TGTGCCAGCAGACCCACAGGTGGGGCGGCTACTCGGCCCCAGCATTTT. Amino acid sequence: CASRPTGGAATRPQHF.

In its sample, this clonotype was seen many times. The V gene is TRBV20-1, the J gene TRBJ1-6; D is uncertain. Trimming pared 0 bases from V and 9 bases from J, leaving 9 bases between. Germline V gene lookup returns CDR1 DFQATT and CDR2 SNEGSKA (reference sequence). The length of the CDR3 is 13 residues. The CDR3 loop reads CSARDDGISPLHF. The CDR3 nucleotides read TGCAGTGCTAGAGATGACGGGATTTCACCCCTCCACTTT.

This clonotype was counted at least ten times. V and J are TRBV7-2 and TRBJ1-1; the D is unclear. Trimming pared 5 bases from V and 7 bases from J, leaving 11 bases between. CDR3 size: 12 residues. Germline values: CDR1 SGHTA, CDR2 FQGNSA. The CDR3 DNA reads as TGTGCCAGCAGCCCTAGTGGCATTGAAGCTTTCTTT. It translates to CASSPSGIEAFF.

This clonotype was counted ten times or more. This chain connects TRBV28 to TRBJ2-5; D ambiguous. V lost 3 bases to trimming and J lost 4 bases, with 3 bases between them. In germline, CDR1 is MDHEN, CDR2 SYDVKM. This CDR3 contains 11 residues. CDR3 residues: CASSFIETQYF. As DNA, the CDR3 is TGTGCCAGCAGTTTCATAGAGACCCAGTACTTC.

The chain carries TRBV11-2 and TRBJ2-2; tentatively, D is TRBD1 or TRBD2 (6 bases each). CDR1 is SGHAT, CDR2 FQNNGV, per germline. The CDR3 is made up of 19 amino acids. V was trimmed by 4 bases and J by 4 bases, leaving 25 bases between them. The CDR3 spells CASSSKTRGPRSLTGELFF. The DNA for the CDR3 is TGTGCCAGCAGCTCCAAAACCCGGGGGCCGCGCTCGCTCACCGGGGAGCTGTTTTTT.

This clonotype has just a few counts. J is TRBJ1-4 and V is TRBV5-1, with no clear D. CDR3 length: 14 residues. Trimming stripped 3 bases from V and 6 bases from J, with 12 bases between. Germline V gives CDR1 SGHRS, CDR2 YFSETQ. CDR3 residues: CASSSLEFHEKLFF. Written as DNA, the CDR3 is TGCGCCAGCAGCTCTCTTGAGTTTCATGAAAAACTGTTTTTT.

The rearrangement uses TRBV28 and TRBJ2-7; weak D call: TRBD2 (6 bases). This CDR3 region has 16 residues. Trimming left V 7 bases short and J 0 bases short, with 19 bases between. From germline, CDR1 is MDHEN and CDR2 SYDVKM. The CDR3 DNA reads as TGTGCCAGCACTTTTGGAGGGGCCCAAGCCTCCTACGAGCAGTACTTC. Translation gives CASTFGGAQASYEQYF.

The CDR3 reads CSASEDTQYF. CDR3 nucleotide sequence: TGCAGTGCGAGCGAGGATACGCAGTATTTT. The V call is TRBV20-1, the J call TRBJ2-3; no clear D gene. Germline V gene data show CDR1 as DFQATT and CDR2 as SNEGSKA (reference sequence). The ends were cut back, 6 bases at V and 6 bases at J, with 7 bases in the middle. This CDR3 spans 10 amino acids.

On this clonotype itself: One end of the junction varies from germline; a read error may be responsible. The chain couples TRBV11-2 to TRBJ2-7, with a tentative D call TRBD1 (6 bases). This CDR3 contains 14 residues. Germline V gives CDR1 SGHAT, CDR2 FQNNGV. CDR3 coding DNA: TGTGCCGGCAGCCAAGGGCAGGGGTACTACGAGCAGTACTTC. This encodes CAGSQGQGYYEQYF.